A single sample gave rise to the 27 T cell receptor beta chains below, sequenced in a study of identical twins. One entry per CDR3 protein, called by TCRdb with MiXCR from the 5' RACE reads. The profile covers 550,000 to 700,000 distinct CDR3 sequences, with 9.6% appearing a single time and more than 2.5% taken by the ten largest. The sample was also reused in another study, on yellow fever vaccine responses in identical twins.

The sequencing input was PBMCs. These receptors all come from a woman aged 18-29 years in good health.

This clonotype was seen repeatedly, ten times or more. This chain connects TRBV27 to TRBJ2-1, with 8 positions matching TRBD2. Germline values: CDR1 MNHEY, CDR2 SMNVEV (reference sequence). V dropped 2 bases and J dropped 8; count of bases not matched to a gene: 8. The CDR3 runs 15 residues. The CDR3 is CASSLAGGLRDEQFF. CDR3 DNA: TGTGCCAGCAGTTTAGCGGGAGGACTTCGGGATGAGCAGTTCTTC.

This clonotype was counted only a few times. V gene TRBV6-2 or TRBV6-3 combines with J gene TRBJ1-2, with D perhaps matching TRBD1 (6 bases). CDR1 is MNHEY, CDR2 SVGEGT, per germline. The CDR3 runs 14 residues. V lost 2 bases, J lost 5 bases, and 12 bases lay in between. In DNA, the CDR3 is TGTGCCAGCAGTTACCTGGGGGCGGAATATGGCTACACCTTC. Translating it yields CASSYLGAEYGYTF.

This clonotype was seen more than once but under ten times. CDR3 DNA sequence: TGTGCCAGCAGCTTATATTCTCCTGCCACCCAGGACGTCAATCAGCCCCAGCATTTT. This gives the protein CASSLYSPATQDVNQPQHF. V and J are TRBV7-4 and TRBJ1-5; unclear D gene. CDR1 is SGHVT and CDR2 is SQSDAQ in the germline V gene. Trimming took off 2 bases at V and 3 bases at J, with 23 bases between the two ends. There are 19 residues in the CDR3.

The chain has TRBV11-2 and TRBJ2-5; D is possibly TRBD1 (6 bases). CDR1 SGHAT and CDR2 FQNNGV come from the germline V gene. With 1 base removed from V and 0 bases from J, the gap between germline ends came to 24 bases. The CDR3 contains 20 residues. This CDR3 is CASSLVRGAGLLGYQETQYF. CDR3 bases: TGTGCCAGCAGCTTAGTCAGGGGCGCAGGACTCCTGGGATACCAAGAGACCCAGTACTTC. The full variable domain, rest sourced from reference TRBV11-2 and TRBJ2-5, is EAGVAQSPRYKIIEKRQSVAFWCNPISGHATLYWYQQILGQGPKLLIQFQNNGVVDDSQLPKDRFSAERLKGVDSTLKIQPAKLEDSAVYLCASSLVRGAGLLGYQETQYFGPGTRLLVL.

This clonotype was seen at least ten times. The V call is TRBV6-5, the J call TRBJ2-1; 13 bases line up with TRBD2. Germline loops: CDR1 MNHEY, CDR2 SVGAGI. The CDR3 loop spans 18 amino acids. The ends lost 2 bases at V and 4 bases at J; junction bases unmatched: 8. The CDR3 protein is CASSYRALAGGNYNEQFF. DNA for the CDR3: TGTGCCAGCAGTTACCGTGCACTAGCGGGAGGGAATTACAATGAGCAGTTCTTC.

V and J are TRBV7-9 and TRBJ2-2, with 14 bases fitting TRBD2. V was clipped by 4 bases and J by 4 bases; unmatched bases: 2. Germline-derived CDR1 and CDR2 are SEHNR and FQNEAQ (reference sequence). This CDR3 is 16 amino acids long. CDR3 in amino acids: CASSSGLAGATGELFF. The CDR3 nucleotides read TGTGCCAGCAGCTCGGGACTAGCGGGAGCCACCGGGGAGCTGTTTTTT.

The rearrangement joins TRBV7-9 to TRBJ2-1; D is ambiguous. The germline V gene encodes CDR1 SEHNR and CDR2 FQNEAQ (reference sequence). CDR3 length equals 13 residues. V was trimmed by 5 bases and J by 9 bases, leaving 14 bases between them. DNA of the CDR3: TGTGCCAGCAGCCCCGATGGGATGTTTGAGCAGTTCTTC. Amino acids: CASSPDGMFEQFF.

The chain has TRBV12-3 or TRBV12-4 and TRBJ1-2, with 10 bases that match TRBD1. The V segment lost 3 bases and the J segment 4 bases; nucleotides outside the gene matches: 2. The CDR3 contains 14 residues. In nucleotides, the CDR3 is TGTGCCAGCAGTTTGGGGACAGGGGTCTATGGCTACACCTTC. Amino acids: CASSLGTGVYGYTF.

This clonotype was counted only a few times. The chain couples TRBV2 to TRBJ2-1; 14 nucleotides align to TRBD2. With V trimmed by 1 base and J by 12 bases, 5 bases remained unmatched. The CDR3 length is 15 residues. CDR1 SNHLY and CDR2 FYNNEI come from the germline V gene. The CDR3 protein is CASSEVLGLAGGQFF. In DNA form, the CDR3 reads TGTGCCAGCAGTGAAGTGCTAGGACTAGCGGGGGGGCAGTTCTTC. Variable domain in full (rest from reference TRBV2 and TRBJ2-1): EPEVTQTPSHQVTQMGQEVILRCVPISNHLYFYWYRQILGQKVEFLVSFYNNEISEKSEIFDDQFSVERPDGSNFTLKIRSTKLEDSAMYFCASSEVLGLAGGQFFGPGTRLTVL.

The V and J genes are TRBV7-8 and TRBJ2-6; 8 bases are a match to TRBD2. In germline, CDR1 is SGHVS, CDR2 FQNEAQ. The CDR3 extends over 16 amino acids. Unmatched junction bases numbered 2, after V lost 1 base and J lost 3 bases. The CDR3 region is CASSLETSGGANVLTF. CDR3 bases: TGTGCCAGCAGCTTAGAAACTAGCGGTGGGGCCAACGTCCTGACTTTC. The entire variable domain, with the rest obtained from reference TRBV7-8 and TRBJ2-6, is as follows: GAGVSQSPRYKVAKRGQDVALRCDPISGHVSLFWYQQALGQGPEFLTYFQNEAQLDKSGLPSDRFFAERPEGSVSTLKIQRTQQEDSAVYLCASSLETSGGANVLTFGAGSRLTVL.

This clonotype turned up a few times. The rearrangement joins TRBV5-5 to TRBJ2-7; 11 bases are a match to TRBD1. The CDR3 covers 16 residues. CDR1 is SGHKS, CDR2 YYEKEE, per germline (reference sequence). V was pared by 2 bases and J by 4 bases, with 8 bases of the junction left unmatched. This CDR3 reads CASSFSIGQGAYEQYF. The CDR3 region has the DNA TGTGCCAGCAGCTTTAGCATCGGACAGGGGGCTTACGAGCAGTACTTC.

The CDR3 sequence is CASRGTDRDRNYGYTF. Written as DNA, the CDR3 is TGTGCCAGCAGGGGAACAGACAGGGACCGAAACTATGGCTACACCTTC. The chain combines TRBV6-1 with TRBJ1-2, with TRBD1 matching over 7 bases. Germline values: CDR1 MNHNS, CDR2 SASEGT. Trimming cost V 6 bases and J 2 bases; bases outside gene matches: 12. The CDR3 has 16 amino acids.

The chain recombines TRBV20-1 with TRBJ2-3; 9 bases line up with TRBD2. Germline trimming cut 6 bases from V and 2 bases from J; bases unmatched to any gene: 9. Germline-derived CDR1 and CDR2 are DFQATT and SNEGSKA (reference sequence). This CDR3 is built from 15 residues. The CDR3 loop is CSAPGQRGVTDTQYF. The CDR3 DNA reads as TGCAGTGCCCCCGGCCAGCGGGGGGTCACAGATACGCAGTATTTT.

V and J are TRBV12-3 or TRBV12-4 and TRBJ2-2, with D perhaps TRBD1 (5 bases). Trimming shortened V by 2 bases and J by 2 bases, and 12 bases separated the two germline ends. This CDR3 is built from 16 residues. The CDR3 loop is CASSLNLGLNTGELFF. CDR3 nucleotides: TGTGCCAGCAGTTTAAATCTGGGGCTTAACACCGGGGAGCTGTTTTTT.

The chain employs TRBV2 and TRBJ2-3; maybe TRBD2 (7 bases). This CDR3 region has 14 residues. V gave up 7 bases and J gave up 4 bases, with 15 bases separating them. From germline, CDR1 is SNHLY and CDR2 FYNNEI. CDR3 nucleotides: TGTGCCAGCAAGTTGGGGGCGGGGGCAGATACGCAGTATTTT. Protein product: CASKLGAGADTQYF.

This clonotype appeared many times. The rearrangement joins TRBV11-1 to TRBJ1-1; a possible D gene is TRBD1 (5 bases). The CDR3 runs 18 residues. From germline, CDR1 is SGHAT and CDR2 FQDESV (reference sequence). Trimming took off 2 bases at V and 0 bases at J, with 19 bases between the two ends. DNA of the CDR3: TGTGCCAGCAGCTTATTAGGGTCCACAGGAGATATGAACACTGAAGCTTTCTTT. Its translation is CASSLLGSTGDMNTEAFF.

The chain recombines TRBV15 with TRBJ2-1, with 8 nucleotides matching TRBD1. This CDR3 contains 13 residues. V gave up 3 bases and J gave up 8 bases; unmatched junction bases: 3. The germline gives CDR1 LNHNV, CDR2 YYDKDF (reference sequence). CDR3 sequence reads: CATSRDRADEQFF. CDR3 nucleotide sequence: TGTGCCACCAGCAGGGACAGGGCGGATGAGCAGTTCTTC.

This chain links TRBV7-9 with TRBJ2-5; TRBD2 aligns across 8 bases. The trim removed 7 bases at V and 5 bases at J, leaving 12 bases unmatched. CDR1 and CDR2 from the germline V gene are SEHNR and FQNEAQ (reference sequence). The CDR3 runs 15 residues. CDR3 protein: CASTPPGLGYETQYF. For the CDR3, the DNA is TGTGCCAGCACCCCCCCGGGACTAGGGTATGAGACCCAGTACTTC.

There are many counts of this clonotype. V usage is TRBV12-3 or TRBV12-4 and J usage is TRBJ2-3; perhaps TRBD2 as D (5 bases). The CDR3 runs 12 residues. V was clipped by 8 bases and J by 2 bases, with 8 bases between them. CDR3 sequence: CASEGVTDTQYF. The CDR3 DNA is TGTGCCAGCGAGGGAGTCACAGATACGCAGTATTTT.

This clonotype has only a few counts. The J gene is TRBJ2-1, the V gene TRBV29-1, with 7 bases identical to TRBD2. The CDR3 has 16 amino acids. J gave up 0 bases and V 3 bases, and 8 bases lay outside the gene matches. The germline gives CDR1 SQVTM, CDR2 ANQGSEA. For the CDR3, the DNA is TGCAGCGTTGAGGGAAGCGGCGGGAGCTCCTACAATGAGCAGTTCTTC. Encoded protein: CSVEGSGGSSYNEQFF.

This clonotype occurred many times. The chain is built from TRBV5-1 and TRBJ2-1, with D possibly being TRBD1 (5 bases). Germline loops: CDR1 SGHRS, CDR2 YFSETQ. V was shortened by 0 bases and J by 7 bases, with 20 bases between the two germline ends. The CDR3 is 17 residues long. CDR3 residues: CASSLVEGVLVGNEQFF. CDR3 DNA: TGCGCCAGCAGCTTGGTTGAAGGGGTCTTAGTTGGGAATGAGCAGTTCTTC.

This clonotype was seen more than once but under ten times. The chain links TRBV28 to TRBJ1-6; D call uncertain. Between the trimmed V and J ends, which lost 7 bases and 9 bases, there was a span of 25 bases. Germline V gene data show CDR1 as MDHEN and CDR2 as SYDVKM. The CDR3 sequence is 17 residues long. The CDR3 loop is CASTPRGGRTNPSPLHF. The CDR3 DNA reads TGTGCCAGCACCCCCCGCGGAGGGAGGACTAACCCTTCACCCCTCCACTTT.

This clonotype was observed a few times. The chain has TRBV2 and TRBJ2-1; unclear D gene. The V end was cut by 7 bases, the J end by 7 bases, with 11 bases between. The CDR3 covers 12 residues. The germline V gene has CDR1 SNHLY and CDR2 FYNNEI. The CDR3 DNA is TGTGCCAGCACTCCCCGTAGTAATGAGCAGTTCTTC. It specifies CASTPRSNEQFF.

This clonotype was detected ten times or more. CDR3 sequence: CASSLQGNWNEQFF. The CDR3 DNA follows: TGTGCCAGCAGCTTACAGGGGAATTGGAATGAGCAGTTCTTC. This chain links TRBV7-2 with TRBJ2-1; a possible D gene is TRBD1 (6 bases). The CDR3 runs 14 residues. Germline CDR1 SGHTA, CDR2 FQGNSA. Between the trimmed V and J ends, which lost 2 bases and 7 bases, there was a span of 12 bases.

This clonotype was seen a handful of times. The chain joins TRBV6-1 to TRBJ2-4; D unclear. With 1 base removed from V and 0 bases from J, the gap between germline ends came to 10 bases. Germline V CDR1 and CDR2: MNHNS, SASEGT. CDR3 length: 16 amino acids. The CDR3 reads CASSEEAVLAKNIQYF. DNA for the CDR3: TGTGCCAGCAGTGAAGAGGCAGTTTTAGCCAAAAACATTCAGTACTTC.

This clonotype was observed a few times. The V gene is TRBV6-5, the J gene TRBJ2-1; D is unclear. With 2 bases removed from V and 8 bases from J, the gap between germline ends came to 4 bases. The CDR3 loop spans 11 amino acids. Germline V lookup: CDR1 MNHEY, CDR2 SVGAGI. CDR3 amino acids: CASSYMDEQFF. CDR3 DNA sequence: TGTGCCAGCAGTTACATGGATGAGCAGTTCTTC.

The V call is TRBV11-3, the J call TRBJ2-2; 7 nucleotides agree with TRBD1. V lost 3 bases to trimming and J lost 0 bases; unmatched junction nucleotides: 4. Germline V CDR1 and CDR2: SGHNT, YENEEA. The CDR3 is 16 amino acids. This CDR3 is CASSFGQGANTGELFF. The CDR3 DNA follows: TGTGCCAGCAGCTTCGGGCAGGGGGCGAACACCGGGGAGCTGTTTTTT. The full variable domain, completed using reference TRBV11-3 and TRBJ2-2, is EAGVVQSPRYKIIEKKQPVAFWCNPISGHNTLYWYLQNLGQGPELLIRYENEEAVDDSQLPKDRFSAERLKGVDSTLKIQPAELGDSAVYLCASSFGQGANTGELFFGEGSRLTVL.